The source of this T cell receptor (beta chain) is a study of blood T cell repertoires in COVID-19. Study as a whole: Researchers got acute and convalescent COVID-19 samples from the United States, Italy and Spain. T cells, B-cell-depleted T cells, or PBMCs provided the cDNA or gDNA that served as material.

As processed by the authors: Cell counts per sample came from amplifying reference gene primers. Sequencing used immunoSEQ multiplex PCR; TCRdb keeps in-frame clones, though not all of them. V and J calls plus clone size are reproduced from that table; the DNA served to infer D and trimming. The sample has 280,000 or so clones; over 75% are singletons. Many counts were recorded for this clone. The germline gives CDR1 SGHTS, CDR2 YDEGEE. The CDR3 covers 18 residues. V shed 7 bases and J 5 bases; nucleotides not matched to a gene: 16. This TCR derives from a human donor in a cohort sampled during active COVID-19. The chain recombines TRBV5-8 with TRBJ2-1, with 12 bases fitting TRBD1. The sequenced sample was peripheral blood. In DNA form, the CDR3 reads TGTGCCAGCCCGGGACAGGGGGCCCCGGACAATGGGGACAATGAGCAGTTCTTC. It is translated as CASPGQGAPDNGDNEQFF. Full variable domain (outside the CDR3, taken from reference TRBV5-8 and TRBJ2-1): EAGVTQSPTHLIKTRGQQATLRCSPISGHTSVYWYQQALGLGLQFLLWYDEGEERNRGNFPPRFSGRQFPNYSSELNVNALELEDSALYLCASPGQGAPDNGDNEQFFGPGTRLTVL.